This T cell receptor (beta chain) was identified during a study of T cells after yellow fever vaccination. General study results and limits: Reappearing after the booster were most of the clones from primary vaccination (almost 97% CD4, 85% to 90% CD8). In FACS-sorted repertoires, abundant clonotypes from the bulk population could appear as contaminants. Across the CD4 and CD8 compartments, a small share of clonotypes was present in both.

This clonotype occurred many times. Its antigen is currently unknown. Template-switching 5'RACE yielded the TCR cDNA; a universal primer site and UMIs were added in the process. TCRdb reprocessed the 5' RACE reads via MiXCR and lists one record per CDR3 protein. The sample carries around 350,000 distinct CDR3 sequences, around 6.5% recorded once. The origin of this receptor is a man aged 30 to 39 who received the YFV17D yellow fever vaccine. This material consisted of PBMCs, taken 5 days after the yellow fever booster vaccination.

The CDR3 DNA reads as TGTGCCAGCAGTTTTAGCGGAAAAGAGGGTACGCAGTATTTT. Residues: CASSFSGKEGTQYF. The chain links TRBV12-3 or TRBV12-4 to TRBJ2-3, with D possibly matching TRBD2 (6 bases). This CDR3 is 14 amino acids long. Trimming took 3 bases from V and 8 from J, leaving 15 bases between them.